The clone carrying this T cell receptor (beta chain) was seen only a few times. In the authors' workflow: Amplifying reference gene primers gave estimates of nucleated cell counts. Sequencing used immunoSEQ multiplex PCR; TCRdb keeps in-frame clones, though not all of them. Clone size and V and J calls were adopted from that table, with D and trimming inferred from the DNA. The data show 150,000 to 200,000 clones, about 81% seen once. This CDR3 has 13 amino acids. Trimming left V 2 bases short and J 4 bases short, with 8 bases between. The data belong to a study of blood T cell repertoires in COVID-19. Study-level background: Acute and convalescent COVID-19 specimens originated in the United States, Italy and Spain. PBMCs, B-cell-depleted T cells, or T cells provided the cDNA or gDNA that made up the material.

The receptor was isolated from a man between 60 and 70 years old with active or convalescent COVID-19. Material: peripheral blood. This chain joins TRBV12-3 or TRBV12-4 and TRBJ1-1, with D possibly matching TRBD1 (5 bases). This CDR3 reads CASSLRQFTEAFF. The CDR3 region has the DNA TGTGCCAGCAGTTTACGACAGTTCACTGAAGCTTTCTTT.